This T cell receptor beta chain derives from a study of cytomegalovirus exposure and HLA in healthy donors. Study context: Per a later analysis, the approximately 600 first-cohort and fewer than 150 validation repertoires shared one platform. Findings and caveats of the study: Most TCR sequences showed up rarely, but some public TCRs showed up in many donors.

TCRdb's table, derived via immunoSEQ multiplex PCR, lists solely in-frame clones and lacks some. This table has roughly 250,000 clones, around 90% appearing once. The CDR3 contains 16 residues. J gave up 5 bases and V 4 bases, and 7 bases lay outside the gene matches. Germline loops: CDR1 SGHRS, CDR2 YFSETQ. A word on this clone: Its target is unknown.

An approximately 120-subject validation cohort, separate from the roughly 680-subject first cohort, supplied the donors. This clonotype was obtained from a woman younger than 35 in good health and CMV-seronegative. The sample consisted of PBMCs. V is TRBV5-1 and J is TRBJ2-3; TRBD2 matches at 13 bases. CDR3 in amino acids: CASSVDRLAGGDTQYF. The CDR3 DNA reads TGCGCCAGCAGCGTAGACAGACTAGCGGGGGGAGATACGCAGTATTTT.